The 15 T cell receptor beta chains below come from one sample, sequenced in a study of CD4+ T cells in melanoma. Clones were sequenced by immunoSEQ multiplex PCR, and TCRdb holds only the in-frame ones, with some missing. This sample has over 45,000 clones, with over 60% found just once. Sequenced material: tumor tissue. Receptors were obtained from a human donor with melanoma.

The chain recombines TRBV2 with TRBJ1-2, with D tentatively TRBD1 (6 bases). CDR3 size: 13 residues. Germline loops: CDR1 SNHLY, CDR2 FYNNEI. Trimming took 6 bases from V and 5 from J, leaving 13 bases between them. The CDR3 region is CASSSDRKYGYTF. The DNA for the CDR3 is TGTGCCAGCAGCTCTGACAGGAAATATGGCTACACCTTC.

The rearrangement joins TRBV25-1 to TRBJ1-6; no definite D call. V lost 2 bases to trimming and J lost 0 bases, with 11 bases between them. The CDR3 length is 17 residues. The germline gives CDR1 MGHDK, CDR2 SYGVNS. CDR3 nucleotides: TGTGCCAGCAGTGAACTCAGAGGGAGCTCCTATAATTCACCCCTCCACTTT. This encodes CASSELRGSSYNSPLHF.

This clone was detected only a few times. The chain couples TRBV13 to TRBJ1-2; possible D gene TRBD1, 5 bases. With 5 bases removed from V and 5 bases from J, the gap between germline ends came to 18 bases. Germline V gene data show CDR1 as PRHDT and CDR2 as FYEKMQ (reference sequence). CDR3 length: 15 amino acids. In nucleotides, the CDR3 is TGTGCCAGCAGCGTAGAACCGGGACCGGTTTATGGCTACACCTTC. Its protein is CASSVEPGPVYGYTF. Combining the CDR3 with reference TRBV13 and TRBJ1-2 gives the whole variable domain AAGVIQSPRHLIKEKRETATLKCYPIPRHDTVYWYQQGPGQDPQFLISFYEKMQSDKGSIPDRFSAQQFSDYHSELNMSSLELGDSALYFCASSVEPGPVYGYTFGSGTRLTVV.

The CDR3 protein is CASSFNPGRATDTQYF. The CDR3 DNA follows: TGTGCCAGCAGTTTTAATCCGGGGAGAGCGACAGATACGCAGTATTTT. V is TRBV27 and J is TRBJ2-3; TRBD2 is a possible D gene (5 bases). CDR1 and CDR2 (germline): MNHEY, SMNVEV (reference sequence). V lost 3 bases and J lost 3, with 16 bases in between. This CDR3 comprises 16 residues.

The CDR3, as DNA: TGCGCCAGCAGCTTGGCGGGAACAGGGCTGAGGGACACTGAAGCTTTCTTT. Protein: CASSLAGTGLRDTEAFF. The chain recombines TRBV5-1 with TRBJ1-1; possible D gene TRBD1, 6 bases. Germline CDR1 reads SGHRS; CDR2 reads YFSETQ. The CDR3 extends over 17 amino acids. The V end was cut by 0 bases, the J end by 3 bases, with 18 bases between.

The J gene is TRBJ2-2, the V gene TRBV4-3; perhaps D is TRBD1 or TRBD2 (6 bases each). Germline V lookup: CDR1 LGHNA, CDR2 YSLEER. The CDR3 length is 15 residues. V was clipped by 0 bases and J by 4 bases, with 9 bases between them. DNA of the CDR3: TGCGCCAGCAGCCAAGAAAGGGGGGTCACCGGGGAGCTGTTTTTT. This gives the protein CASSQERGVTGELFF.

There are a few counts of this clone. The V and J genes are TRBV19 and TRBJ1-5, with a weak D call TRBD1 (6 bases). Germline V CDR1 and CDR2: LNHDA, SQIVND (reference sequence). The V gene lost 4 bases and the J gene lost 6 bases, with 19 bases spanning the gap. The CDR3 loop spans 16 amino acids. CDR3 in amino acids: CASSKTSTGFGQPQHF. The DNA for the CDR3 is TGTGCCAGTAGTAAAACATCCACAGGGTTCGGTCAGCCCCAGCATTTT.

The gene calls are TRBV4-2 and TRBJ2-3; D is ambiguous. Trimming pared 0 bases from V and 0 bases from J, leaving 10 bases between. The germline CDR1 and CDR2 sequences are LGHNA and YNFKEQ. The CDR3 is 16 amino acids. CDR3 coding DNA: TGTGCCAGCAGCCAAGATTGGGTTCCAAGCACAGATACGCAGTATTTT. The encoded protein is CASSQDWVPSTDTQYF.

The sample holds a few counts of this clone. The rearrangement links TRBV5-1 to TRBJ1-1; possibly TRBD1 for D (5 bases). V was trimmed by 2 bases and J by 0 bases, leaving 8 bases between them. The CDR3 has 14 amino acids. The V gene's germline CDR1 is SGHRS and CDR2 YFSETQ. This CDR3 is CASSFGGVNTEAFF. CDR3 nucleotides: TGCGCCAGCAGCTTCGGGGGGGTGAACACTGAAGCTTTCTTT. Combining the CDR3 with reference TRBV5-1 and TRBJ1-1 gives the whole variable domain KAGVTQTPRYLIKTRGQQVTLSCSPISGHRSVSWYQQTPGQGLQFLFEYFSETQRNKGNFPGRFSGRQFSNSRSEMNVSTLELGDSALYLCASSFGGVNTEAFFGQGTRLTVV.

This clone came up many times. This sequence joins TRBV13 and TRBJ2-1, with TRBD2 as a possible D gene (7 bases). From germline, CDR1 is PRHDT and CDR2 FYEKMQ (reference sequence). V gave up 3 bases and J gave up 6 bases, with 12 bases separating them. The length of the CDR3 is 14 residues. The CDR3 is CASSFWGGPNEQFF. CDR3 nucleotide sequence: TGTGCCAGCAGCTTTTGGGGGGGCCCCAATGAGCAGTTCTTC. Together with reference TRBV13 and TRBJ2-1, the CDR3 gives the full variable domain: AAGVIQSPRHLIKEKRETATLKCYPIPRHDTVYWYQQGPGQDPQFLISFYEKMQSDKGSIPDRFSAQQFSDYHSELNMSSLELGDSALYFCASSFWGGPNEQFFGPGTRLTVL.

Here the CDR3 DNA reads TGTGCCAGCAGCCTCGGGGGAAAACCTAACTATGGCTACACCTTC. It yields the protein CASSLGGKPNYGYTF. The rearrangement uses TRBV7-2 and TRBJ1-2; tentatively, D is TRBD1 (5 bases). This CDR3 is built from 15 residues. Between the trimmed V and J ends, which lost 5 bases and 0 bases, there was a span of 13 bases. Germline-derived CDR1 and CDR2 are SGHTA and FQGNSA.

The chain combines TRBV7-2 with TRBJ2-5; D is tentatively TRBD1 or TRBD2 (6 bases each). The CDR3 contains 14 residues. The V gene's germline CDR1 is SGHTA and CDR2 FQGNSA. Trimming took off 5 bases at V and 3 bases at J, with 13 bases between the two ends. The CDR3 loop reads CASSPTRGEETQYF. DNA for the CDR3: TGTGCCAGCAGCCCCACTAGGGGGGAAGAGACCCAGTACTTC.

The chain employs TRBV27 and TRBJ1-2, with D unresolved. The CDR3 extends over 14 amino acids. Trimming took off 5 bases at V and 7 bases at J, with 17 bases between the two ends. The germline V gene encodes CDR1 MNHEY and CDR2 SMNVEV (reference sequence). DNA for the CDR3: TGTGCCAGCAGTCTCGGGTCCCTTTATGGTGGCTACACCTTC. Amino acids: CASSLGSLYGGYTF.

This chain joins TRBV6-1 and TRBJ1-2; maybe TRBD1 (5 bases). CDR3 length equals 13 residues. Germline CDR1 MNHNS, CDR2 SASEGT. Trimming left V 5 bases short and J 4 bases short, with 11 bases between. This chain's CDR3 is CASSHGQIYGYTF. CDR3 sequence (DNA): TGTGCCAGCAGTCACGGACAAATCTATGGCTACACCTTC.

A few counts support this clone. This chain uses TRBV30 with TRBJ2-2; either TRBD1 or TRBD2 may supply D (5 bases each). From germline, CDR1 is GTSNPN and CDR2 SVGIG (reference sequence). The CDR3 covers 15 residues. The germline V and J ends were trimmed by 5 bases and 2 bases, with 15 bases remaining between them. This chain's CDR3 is CAWVPGRINTGELFF. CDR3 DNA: TGTGCCTGGGTTCCGGGACGGATTAACACCGGGGAGCTGTTTTTT. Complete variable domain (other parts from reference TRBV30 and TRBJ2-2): SQTIHQWPATLVQPVGSPLSLECTVEGTSNPNLYWYRQAAGRGLQLLFYSVGIGQISSEVPQNLSASRPQDRQFILSSKKLLLSDSGFYLCAWVPGRINTGELFFGEGSRLTVL.